The subject of this entry is one T cell receptor (beta chain). The specificity of this receptor is unknown. Nothing much larger sits one base from this clone, and base qualities are not available. This record comes from a study of siplizumab effects on memory and regulatory T cells (dated by TCRdb to about 2019). Looking at the study overall: The study examined how the anti-CD2 antibody siplizumab affects alloreactive T-cell subsets in allogeneic mixed lymphocyte reactions built from human PBMCs.

Library preparation was by the immunoSEQ multiplex PCR assay. Each sample had 90,000 to 100,000 TCR templates assayed by the deep sequencing platform. Genomic DNA extracted from sorted T cells was used for TCRbeta CDR3 sequencing. In the paper's pipeline: Clonal analysis of TCRbeta CDR3 data was done in the R programming language. Alloreactive CD4+ and CD8+ clones were identified by comparing unstimulated samples to CFSE-low samples taken after the reaction. Regulatory or non-regulatory origin was assigned to alloreactive CD4+ clones by matching of sequences to sorted unstimulated Treg and non-Treg repertoires. TCRdb limited this immuneACCESS table to in-frame rearrangements with V and J called. A share of clones is missing; checked studies link under half to unresolved V genes, and the rest is unexplained. Clonal size and the V and J genes are those of that table, whereas D and trimming came from the DNA. This sample holds 85,000 to 130,000 clones; approximately 93% were observed only once. The leading ten clones occupy about 0.62% of the sample.

Sorted unstimulated T cells, along with proliferating T cells recovered from mixed lymphocyte reactions, underwent TCRbeta CDR3 sequencing. Fresh whole blood from roughly ten HLA-typed healthy donors was used to isolate PBMCs. Unstimulated CD4+ regulatory T cells were FACS-sorted to map the origin of alloreactive clones. The paper's findings and limits, for the study overall: For roughly 80-97% of proliferating CD4+ or CD8+ clones, no naive or memory phenotype could be assigned. No functional confirmation was obtained for the suppressive function of proliferating Tregs from siplizumab cultures. The cumulative frequency of alloreactive sequences that could be traced back to unstimulated CD4+ memory T cells was significantly reduced by siplizumab. Unstimulated naive T cells appeared more diverse than memory T cells, and naive cells seemed to contribute substantially to the alloresponse. In reactions with siplizumab, an average of 68.8% of mappable alloreactive CD4+ clones were Treg-derived, compared with around 30% in control reactions. Because sequences at frequencies below about 10^-5 were poorly captured, only a minor fraction of alloreactive clones could be mapped back to unstimulated subsets.

The source of this sequence is a human donor in good health. The sample consisted of Tregs sorted from blood.

The DNA is as follows: TGTGCCAGCAGCTTCATCGGCGTGGACGGAGGCTACACCTTC. Its coded protein is CASSFIGVDGGYTF. This chain joins TRBV11-2 to TRBJ1-2; the D gene cannot be resolved reliably. CDR1 and CDR2 are read off the germline V gene as SGHAT and FQNNGV. The CDR3 runs 14 amino acids, cysteine and phenylalanine included. Kept here is only the CDR3 DNA, which spans 42 bases and is read in frame from base 1. The V and J ends are trimmed by 3 bases and 8 bases, leaving 16 bases between them.